The rows below give T cell receptor beta chains drawn from one sample of a study of blood T cell repertoires in COVID-19. The protocol was immunoSEQ multiplex PCR, while the TCRdb copy is restricted to in-frame clones and leaves out a portion. The repertoire holds around 200,000 clones, with more than 80% as singletons. The sequencing sample was made of PBMCs or T cells enriched from blood (not recorded which). These receptors were obtained from a man aged 35-49 years who had recovered from COVID-19. The CDR3 runs from the conserved cysteine through the conserved F or W. The D gene is left open where the match is weak. The size field is filled for only some rows; it gives once, few, many or a size class.

size	D	V	J	length	CDR3	DNA
-	-	TRBV19	TRBJ1-1	16	CASSTDRTWSDTEAFF	TGTGCCAGTAGTACCGACAGGACCTGGAGTGACACTGAAGCTTTCTTT
-	-	TRBV5-1	TRBJ1-1	12	CASSLEGRGAFF	TGCGCCAGCAGCTTGGAAGGCCGAGGGGCTTTCTTT
-	TRBD2	TRBV19	TRBJ2-1	16	CASSPSLAGAYNEQFF	TGTGCCAGTAGTCCATCCCTAGCGGGAGCCTACAATGAGCAGTTCTTC
-	TRBD1	TRBV13	TRBJ1-6	14	CASSLGQGLSPLHF	TGTGCCAGCAGCTTGGGACAGGGGCTTTCACCCCTCCACTTT
few	TRBD2	TRBV2	TRBJ2-1	16	CASKTGLAGSYNEQFF	TGTGCCAGCAAAACCGGACTAGCGGGGTCCTACAATGAGCAGTTCTTC
-	TRBD2	TRBV29-1	TRBJ2-3	17	CSVEVGLAGIGTDTQYF	TGCAGCGTTGAAGTTGGGCTAGCGGGAATCGGCACAGATACGCAGTATTTT
-	-	TRBV30	TRBJ2-4	12	CAWTSGKNIQYF	TGTGCCTGGACCTCGGGCAAAAACATTCAGTACTTC
once	-	TRBV5-1	TRBJ2-1	15	CASSLLAGPDNEQFF	TGCGCCAGCAGCTTGCTTGCAGGGCCCGACAATGAGCAGTTCTTC
once	-	TRBV11-3	TRBJ1-1	13	CASSRVLNTEAFF	TGTGCCAGCAGCCGCGTCTTAAACACTGAAGCTTTCTTT
-	TRBD2	TRBV7-9	TRBJ2-3	15	CASSLAGGNTDTQYF	TGTGCCAGCAGCCTAGCGGGGGGGAACACAGATACGCAGTATTTT
-	TRBD2	TRBV19	TRBJ2-7	17	CASSMASGGPWSYEQYF	TGTGCCAGTAGTATGGCTAGCGGGGGTCCCTGGTCCTACGAGCAGTACTTC
-	TRBD2	TRBV19	TRBJ2-7	14	CASSFGGGSYEQYF	TGTGCCAGTAGTTTTGGGGGAGGGAGTTACGAGCAGTACTTC
-	-	TRBV30	TRBJ1-2	17	CAWTPGMGFQINYGYTF	TGTGCCTGGACTCCAGGGATGGGGTTTCAGATTAACTATGGCTACACCTTC
-	-	TRBV30	TRBJ1-1	12	CAWRAGATEAFF	TGTGCCTGGAGGGCGGGGGCCACTGAAGCTTTCTTT
-	TRBD1	TRBV4-1	TRBJ2-7	16	CASSQAGTGMSYEQYF	TGCGCCAGCAGCCAGGCCGGGACAGGTATGTCCTACGAGCAGTACTTC
few	-	TRBV28	TRBJ2-1	11	CASSLAHEQFF	TGTGCCAGCAGTTTGGCCCATGAGCAGTTCTTC
-	TRBD2	TRBV9	TRBJ2-1	21	CASSAPLRTSGSQDSANEQFF	TGTGCCAGCAGCGCCCCCCTCCGGACTAGCGGGAGTCAGGATTCGGCCAATGAGCAGTTCTTC
-	-	TRBV27	TRBJ2-2	14	CATSPNRITGELFF	TGTGCCACCTCCCCTAACCGAATCACCGGGGAGCTGTTTTTT